A single T cell receptor beta chain is shown here with its context. Its antigen is as yet unknown. This sample is part of a study of T cells in Graves' hyperthyroidism and ophthalmopathy. Study-wide background: Peripheral blood was collected at initial diagnosis, before any treatment. Study-level points and caveats: The majority of expanded thyroid clonotypes above 0.001 also appeared in blood. Ophthalmopathy, as predicted by the model, came a median about six months after the prediction.

The germline V gene has CDR1 ENHRY and CDR2 SYGVKD. V lost 2 bases and J 5 bases, leaving 12 bases between the germline ends. The CDR3 length is 14 residues. Authors of the study amplified TCR beta CDR3 regions from RNA transcripts. First-round RT-PCR targeting the TCR CDR3 was performed with the HTBI primer set. MiXCR, applied by TCRdb to the multiplex PCR reads, yields one record per CDR3 protein. The sample yields a few hundred thousand distinct CDR3 sequences, around 20% seen once. The rearrangement joins TRBV10-3 to TRBJ2-5, with D perhaps being TRBD1 or TRBD2 (6 bases each). This TCR came from a man between 18 and 29 years old with Graves' ophthalmopathy. Input material: blood. CDR3 amino acids: CAISEEGGWETQYF. DNA of the CDR3: TGTGCCATCAGTGAGGAGGGGGGCTGGGAGACCCAGTACTTC.